Shown below are 11 T cell receptor beta chains from a single sample sequenced in a study of cytomegalovirus exposure and HLA in healthy donors. The PCR ran on 60 Vbeta and 13 Jbeta primers. The protocol was immunoSEQ multiplex PCR, while the TCRdb copy is restricted to in-frame clones and leaves out a portion. The data show some 150,000 clones, around 80% seen once. The sequenced sample consisted of PBMCs. The receptor set was obtained from a woman aged 35 to 49 in good health and CMV-seropositive.

The chain carries TRBV9 and TRBJ2-7, with D possibly being TRBD2 (7 bases). This CDR3 is 15 amino acids long. Germline V gene data show CDR1 as SGDLS and CDR2 as YYNGEE. The V end was cut by 2 bases, the J end by 3 bases, with 15 bases between. The CDR3 region has the DNA TGTGCCAGCAGCGTCCTCCCGGGGGGCTACTACGAGCAGTACTTC. It codes for CASSVLPGGYYEQYF.

The chain links TRBV5-1 to TRBJ2-1; 10 nucleotides align to TRBD1. J lost 7 bases, V lost 0 bases, and 4 bases had no gene match. The CDR3 length is 15 residues. Germline V gene lookup returns CDR1 SGHRS and CDR2 YFSETQ. CDR3 residues: CASSLVGQGGNEQFF. The CDR3 coding sequence is TGCGCCAGCAGCTTGGTTGGACAGGGGGGGAATGAGCAGTTCTTC.

V and J are TRBV5-4 and TRBJ1-4; 7 bases are shared with TRBD1. The V gene end was trimmed by 3 bases and the J gene end by 3 bases; junction bases not matched to a gene: 11. CDR1 is SGHNT and CDR2 is YYREEE in the germline V gene (reference sequence). CDR3 length equals 17 residues. The CDR3 sequence is CASSSDLHRGANEKLFF. The DNA for the CDR3 is TGTGCCAGCAGCTCAGACCTACACAGGGGAGCTAATGAAAAACTGTTTTTT.

The table lists this clone with a few counts. CDR3 sequence (DNA): TGTGCCACGAGGACAGGCAATCAGCCCCAGCATTTT. Translated, it gives CATRTGNQPQHF. J is TRBJ1-5 and V is TRBV27; a possible D gene is TRBD1 (6 bases). Germline CDR1 is MNHEY and CDR2 is SMNVEV (reference sequence). The CDR3 contains 12 residues. V lost 10 bases and J lost 2, with 9 bases in between.

Points on this clone: The junction departs from the called germline gene at one end, perhaps through a read error. The chain carries TRBV5-8 and TRBJ2-7, with 9 nucleotides matching TRBD2. The germline gives CDR1 SGHTS, CDR2 YDEGEE. The CDR3 contains 12 residues. The CDR3: CASSLEVGLAFF. CDR3 sequence (DNA): TGTGCCAGCAGCTTGGAAGTGGGACTAGCTTTCTTC.

The rearrangement joins TRBV15 to TRBJ2-5; maybe TRBD2 (7 bases). Trimming pared 5 bases from V and 3 bases from J, leaving 22 bases between. Germline V gene lookup returns CDR1 LNHNV and CDR2 YYDKDF (reference sequence). The CDR3 totals 17 residues. The DNA of the CDR3 is TGTGCCACCAGCCCTCCGCGGGGGTCGGACAGAGAAGAGACCCAGTACTTC. Amino acids: CATSPPRGSDREETQYF.

The V call is TRBV28, the J call TRBJ1-2; the D is unclear. The CDR3 is 14 amino acids. The V and J ends lost 8 bases and 0 bases respectively, with 13 bases between them. Germline-derived CDR1 and CDR2 are MDHEN and SYDVKM. The CDR3 is CASGGGGPNYGYTF. The CDR3 nucleotides are TGTGCCAGCGGTGGTGGCGGGCCTAACTATGGCTACACCTTC.

The CDR3 sequence is CASTSTGYTDTQYF. The CDR3 region has the DNA TGTGCCAGCACCTCGACAGGGTACACAGATACGCAGTATTTT. The chain is built from TRBV4-2 and TRBJ2-3; 7 bases are a match to TRBD1. With 7 bases clipped from V and 2 bases from J, the junction kept 6 bases outside the gene matches. This CDR3 has 14 amino acids. Per the germline V gene, CDR1 is LGHNA and CDR2 is YNFKEQ.

J is TRBJ2-7 and V is TRBV13; TRBD2 might be the D (7 bases). Per the germline V gene, CDR1 is PRHDT and CDR2 is FYEKMQ (reference sequence). Trimming stripped 0 bases from V and 2 bases from J, with 11 bases between. The CDR3 covers 15 residues. The CDR3 spells CASSLGRGPAYEQYF. As DNA, the CDR3 is TGTGCCAGCAGCTTAGGGCGGGGGCCTGCCTACGAGCAGTACTTC.

V usage is TRBV7-3 and J usage is TRBJ2-7; no definite D call. The ends were cut back, 5 bases at V and 6 bases at J, with 11 bases in the middle. Germline CDR1 is SGHTA and CDR2 is FQGTGA. The length of the CDR3 is 12 residues. As DNA, the CDR3 is TGTGCCAGCAGCCCTGAGGTCGGCGAGCAGTACTTC. Translated, it gives CASSPEVGEQYF.

The chain has TRBV9 and TRBJ2-2; the match to TRBD1 covers 7 bases. The CDR3 extends over 16 amino acids. Trimming took 1 base from V and 4 from J; bases not matched to a gene: 7. Germline V gene data show CDR1 as SGDLS and CDR2 as YYNGEE. The DNA for the CDR3 is TGTGCCAGCAGCGTAATGGGTGACAGGGTCACCGGGGAGCTGTTTTTT. Protein product: CASSVMGDRVTGELFF.